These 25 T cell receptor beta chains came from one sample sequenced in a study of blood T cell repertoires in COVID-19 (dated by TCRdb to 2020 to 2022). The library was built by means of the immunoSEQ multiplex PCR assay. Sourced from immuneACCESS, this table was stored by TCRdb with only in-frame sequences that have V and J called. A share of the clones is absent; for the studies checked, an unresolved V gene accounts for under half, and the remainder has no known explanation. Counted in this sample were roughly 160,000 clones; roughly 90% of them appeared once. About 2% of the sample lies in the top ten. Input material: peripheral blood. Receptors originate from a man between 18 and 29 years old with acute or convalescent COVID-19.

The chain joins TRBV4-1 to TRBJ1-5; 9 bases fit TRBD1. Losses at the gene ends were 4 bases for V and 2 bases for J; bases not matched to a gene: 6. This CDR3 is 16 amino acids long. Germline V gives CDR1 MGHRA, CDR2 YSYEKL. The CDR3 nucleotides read TGCGCCAGCAGCCCCCGACAGGGGGGAGGCAATCAGCCCCAGCATTTT. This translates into CASSPRQGGGNQPQHF.

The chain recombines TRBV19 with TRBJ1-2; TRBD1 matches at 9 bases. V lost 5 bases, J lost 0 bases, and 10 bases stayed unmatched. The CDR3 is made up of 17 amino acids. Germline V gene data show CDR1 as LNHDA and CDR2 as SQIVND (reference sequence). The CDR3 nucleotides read TGTGCCAGTAGTCGATCCGGGACAGGGTCCGCTAACTATGGCTACACCTTC. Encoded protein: CASSRSGTGSANYGYTF.

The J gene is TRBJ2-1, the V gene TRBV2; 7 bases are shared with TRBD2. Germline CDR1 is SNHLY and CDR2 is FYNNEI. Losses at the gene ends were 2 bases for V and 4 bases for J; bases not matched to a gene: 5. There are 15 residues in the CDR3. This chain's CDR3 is CASSEIGGTYNEQFF. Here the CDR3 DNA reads TGTGCCAGCAGTGAAATCGGGGGGACTTACAATGAGCAGTTCTTC.

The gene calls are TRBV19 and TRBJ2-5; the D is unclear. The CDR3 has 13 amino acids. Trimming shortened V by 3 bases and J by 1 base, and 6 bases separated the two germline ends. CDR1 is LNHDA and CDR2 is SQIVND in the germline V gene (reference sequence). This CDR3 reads CASSILVQETQYF. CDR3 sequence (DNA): TGTGCCAGTAGTATCTTAGTCCAAGAGACCCAGTACTTC.

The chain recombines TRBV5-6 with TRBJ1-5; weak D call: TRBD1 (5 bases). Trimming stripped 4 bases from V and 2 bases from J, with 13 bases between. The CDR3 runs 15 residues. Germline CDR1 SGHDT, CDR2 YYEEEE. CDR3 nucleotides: TGTGCCAGCAGCCCAGGGAGGGGCGGCAATCAGCCCCAGCATTTT. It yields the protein CASSPGRGGNQPQHF.

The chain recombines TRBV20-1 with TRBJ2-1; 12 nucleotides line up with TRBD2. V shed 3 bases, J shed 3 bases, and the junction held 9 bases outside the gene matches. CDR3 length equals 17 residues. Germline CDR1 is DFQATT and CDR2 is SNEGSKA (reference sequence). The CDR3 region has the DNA TGCAGTGCTAGTGAAGGATGGGGACTAGCGGGCTACAATGAGCAGTTCTTC. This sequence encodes CSASEGWGLAGYNEQFF.

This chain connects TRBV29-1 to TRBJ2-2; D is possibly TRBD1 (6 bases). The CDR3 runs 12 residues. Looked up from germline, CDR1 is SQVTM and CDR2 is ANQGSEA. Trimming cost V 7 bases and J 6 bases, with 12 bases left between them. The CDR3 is CSAKQGSGELFF. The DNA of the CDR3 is TGCAGCGCAAAACAGGGTTCCGGGGAGCTGTTTTTT.

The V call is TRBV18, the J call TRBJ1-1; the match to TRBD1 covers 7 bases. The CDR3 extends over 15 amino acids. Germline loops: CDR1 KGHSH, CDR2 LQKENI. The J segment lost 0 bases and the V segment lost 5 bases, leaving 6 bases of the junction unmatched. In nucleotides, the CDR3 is TGTGCCAGCTCAGGGACAGTAATCATGAACACTGAAGCTTTCTTT. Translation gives CASSGTVIMNTEAFF.

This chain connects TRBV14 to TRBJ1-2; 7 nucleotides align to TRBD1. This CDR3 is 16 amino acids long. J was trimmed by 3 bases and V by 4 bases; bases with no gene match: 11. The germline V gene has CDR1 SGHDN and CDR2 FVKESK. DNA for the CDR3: TGTGCCAGCAGCCCACACCTCGACAGGGTCGACTATGGCTACACCTTC. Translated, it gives CASSPHLDRVDYGYTF.

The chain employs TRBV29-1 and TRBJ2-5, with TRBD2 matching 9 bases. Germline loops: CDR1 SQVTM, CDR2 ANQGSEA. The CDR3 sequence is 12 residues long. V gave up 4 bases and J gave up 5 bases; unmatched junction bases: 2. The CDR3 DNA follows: TGCAGCGTTGGTACTAGCGGGGAGACCCAGTACTTC. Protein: CSVGTSGETQYF.

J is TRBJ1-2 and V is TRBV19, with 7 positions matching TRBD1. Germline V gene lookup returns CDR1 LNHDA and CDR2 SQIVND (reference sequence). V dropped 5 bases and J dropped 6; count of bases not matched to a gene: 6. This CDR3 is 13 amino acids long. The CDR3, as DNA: TGTGCCAGTAGTCCGCGGACAGGAGATGGCTACACCTTC. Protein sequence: CASSPRTGDGYTF.

CDR3 nucleotides: TGCGCCAGCAGCTTGTGGAGTGACAGCGCCTACGAGCAGTACTTC. Translating gives CASSLWSDSAYEQYF. V gene TRBV5-1 combines with J gene TRBJ2-7; TRBD1 is a possible D gene (5 bases). The CDR3 has 15 residues. The germline CDR1 and CDR2 sequences are SGHRS and YFSETQ. V gave up 1 base and J gave up 2 bases, with 13 bases separating them.

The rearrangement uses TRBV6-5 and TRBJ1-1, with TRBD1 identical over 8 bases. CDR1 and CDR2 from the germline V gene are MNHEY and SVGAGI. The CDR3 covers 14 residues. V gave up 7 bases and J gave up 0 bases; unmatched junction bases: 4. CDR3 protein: CASIDRGMNTEAFF. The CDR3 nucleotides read TGTGCCAGCATAGACAGGGGAATGAACACTGAAGCTTTCTTT.

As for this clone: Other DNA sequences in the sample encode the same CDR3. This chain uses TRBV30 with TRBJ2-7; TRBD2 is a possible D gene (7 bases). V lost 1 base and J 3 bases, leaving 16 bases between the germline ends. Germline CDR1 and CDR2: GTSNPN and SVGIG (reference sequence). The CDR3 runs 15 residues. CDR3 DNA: TGTGCCTGGAGTGGCCGTGCGGGGGCCGTCTACGAGCAGTACTTC. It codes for CAWSGRAGAVYEQYF.

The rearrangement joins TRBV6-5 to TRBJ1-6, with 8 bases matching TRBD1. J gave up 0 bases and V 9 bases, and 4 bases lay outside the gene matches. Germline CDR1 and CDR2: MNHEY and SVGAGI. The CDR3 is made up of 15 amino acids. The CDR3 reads CASRTGSSYNSPLHF. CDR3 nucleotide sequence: TGTGCCAGTCGGACAGGGAGCTCCTATAATTCACCCCTCCACTTT.

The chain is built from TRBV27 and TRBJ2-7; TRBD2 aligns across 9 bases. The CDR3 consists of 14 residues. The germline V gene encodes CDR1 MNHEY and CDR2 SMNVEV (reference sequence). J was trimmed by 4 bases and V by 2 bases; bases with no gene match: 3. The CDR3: CASSLAGGVYEQYF. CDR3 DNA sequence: TGTGCCAGCAGTTTAGCGGGGGGGGTTTACGAGCAGTACTTC.

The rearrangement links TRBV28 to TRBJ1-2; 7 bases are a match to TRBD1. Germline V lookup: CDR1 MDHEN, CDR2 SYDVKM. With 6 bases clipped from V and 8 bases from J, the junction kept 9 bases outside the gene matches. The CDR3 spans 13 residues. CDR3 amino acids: CASRETGAGGYTF. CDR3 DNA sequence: TGTGCCAGCAGAGAAACAGGGGCTGGGGGCTACACCTTC.

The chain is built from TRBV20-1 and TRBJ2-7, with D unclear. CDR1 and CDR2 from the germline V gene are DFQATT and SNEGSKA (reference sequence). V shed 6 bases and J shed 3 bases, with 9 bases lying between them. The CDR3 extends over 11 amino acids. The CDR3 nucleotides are TGCAGTGCGCTAGTTCTCTACGAGCAGTACTTC. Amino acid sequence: CSALVLYEQYF.

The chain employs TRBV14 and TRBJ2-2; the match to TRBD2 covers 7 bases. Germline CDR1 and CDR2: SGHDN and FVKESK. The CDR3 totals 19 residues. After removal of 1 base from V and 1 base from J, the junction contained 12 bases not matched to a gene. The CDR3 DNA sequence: TGTGCCAGCAGCCAAGTACCAGCGGGACCTCTTAGGAACACCGGGGAGCTGTTTTTT. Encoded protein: CASSQVPAGPLRNTGELFF.

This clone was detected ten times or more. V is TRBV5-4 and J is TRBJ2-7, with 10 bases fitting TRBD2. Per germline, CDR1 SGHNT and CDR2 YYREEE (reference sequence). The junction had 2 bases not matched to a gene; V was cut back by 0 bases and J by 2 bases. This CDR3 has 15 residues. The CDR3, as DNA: TGTGCCAGCAGCTTGGCCAGCGGGGGGGCCTACGAGCAGTACTTC. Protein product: CASSLASGGAYEQYF.

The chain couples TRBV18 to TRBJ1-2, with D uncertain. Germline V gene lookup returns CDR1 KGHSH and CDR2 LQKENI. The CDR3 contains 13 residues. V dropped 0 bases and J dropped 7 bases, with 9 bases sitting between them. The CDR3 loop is CASSPPGRGGYTF. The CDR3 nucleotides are TGTGCCAGCTCACCACCGGGCCGGGGTGGCTACACCTTC.

The CDR3 DNA sequence: TGTGCCAGCAGCTTGCTAGGGGTTGGTCAGCCCCAGCATTTT. Translating it yields CASSLLGVGQPQHF. The chain links TRBV5-6 to TRBJ1-5; tentative D call: TRBD1 (5 bases). Germline V gene sequence: CDR1 SGHDT, CDR2 YYEEEE. This CDR3 has 14 residues. Trimming took off 1 base at V and 6 bases at J, with 11 bases between the two ends.

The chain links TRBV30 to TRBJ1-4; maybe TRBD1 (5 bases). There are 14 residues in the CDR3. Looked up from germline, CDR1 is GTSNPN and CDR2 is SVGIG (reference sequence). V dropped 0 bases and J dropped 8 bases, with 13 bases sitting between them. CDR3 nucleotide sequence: TGTGCCTGGAGTGTAGGCAGGGTACAGGAAAAACTGTTTTTT. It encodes CAWSVGRVQEKLFF.

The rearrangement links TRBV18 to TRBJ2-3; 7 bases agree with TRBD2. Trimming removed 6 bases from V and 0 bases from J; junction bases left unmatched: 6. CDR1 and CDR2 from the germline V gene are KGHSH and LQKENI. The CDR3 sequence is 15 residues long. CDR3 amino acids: CASSPQRGSTDTQYF. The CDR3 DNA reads TGTGCCAGCTCCCCCCAGCGGGGCAGCACAGATACGCAGTATTTT.

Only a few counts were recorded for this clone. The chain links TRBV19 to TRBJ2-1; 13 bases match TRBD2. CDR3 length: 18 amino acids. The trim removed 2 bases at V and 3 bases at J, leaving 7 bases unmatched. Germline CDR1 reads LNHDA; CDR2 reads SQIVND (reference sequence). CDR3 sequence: CASSIPGLAGLGYNEQFF. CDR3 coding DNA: TGTGCCAGTAGTATACCGGGACTAGCGGGACTGGGCTACAATGAGCAGTTCTTC.